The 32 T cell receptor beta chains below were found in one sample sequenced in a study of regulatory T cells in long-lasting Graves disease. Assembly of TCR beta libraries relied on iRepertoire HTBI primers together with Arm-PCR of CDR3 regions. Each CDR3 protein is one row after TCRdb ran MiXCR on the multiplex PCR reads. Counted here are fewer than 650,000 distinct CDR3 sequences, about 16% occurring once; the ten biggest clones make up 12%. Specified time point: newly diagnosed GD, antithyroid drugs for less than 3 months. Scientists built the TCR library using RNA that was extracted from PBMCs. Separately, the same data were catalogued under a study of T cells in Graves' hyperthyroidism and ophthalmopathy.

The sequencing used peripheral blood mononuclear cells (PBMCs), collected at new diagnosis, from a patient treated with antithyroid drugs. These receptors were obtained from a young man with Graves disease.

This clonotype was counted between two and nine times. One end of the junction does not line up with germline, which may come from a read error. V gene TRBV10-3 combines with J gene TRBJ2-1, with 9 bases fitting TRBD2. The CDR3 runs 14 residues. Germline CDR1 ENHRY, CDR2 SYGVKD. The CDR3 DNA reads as TGTGCCAGCAGTCAGACTAGCGGCTACAATGAGCAGTTCTTC. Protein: CASSQTSGYNEQFF.

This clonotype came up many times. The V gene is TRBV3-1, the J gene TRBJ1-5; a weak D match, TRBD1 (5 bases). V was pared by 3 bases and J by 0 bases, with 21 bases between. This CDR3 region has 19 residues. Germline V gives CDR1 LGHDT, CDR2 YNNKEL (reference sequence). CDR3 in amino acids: CASSHKPTDSRNSNQPQHF. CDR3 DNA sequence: TGTGCCAGCAGCCACAAACCTACTGACAGCAGGAATAGCAATCAGCCCCAGCATTTT.

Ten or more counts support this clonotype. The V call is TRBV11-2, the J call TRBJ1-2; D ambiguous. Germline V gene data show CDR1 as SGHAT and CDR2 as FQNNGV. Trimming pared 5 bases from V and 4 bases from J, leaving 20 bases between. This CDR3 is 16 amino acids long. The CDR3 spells CASSQTAFPIRYGYTF. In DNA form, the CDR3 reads TGTGCCAGCAGCCAAACAGCGTTCCCCATACGCTATGGCTACACCTTC.

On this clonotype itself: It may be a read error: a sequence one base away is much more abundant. CDR3 in DNA: TGTGCCAGCAGTTTAATGACTCACTACGAGCAGTACTTC. Protein: CASSLMTHYEQYF. The chain carries TRBV27 and TRBJ2-7; no clear D. The CDR3 consists of 13 residues. Trimming stripped 2 bases from V and 3 bases from J, with 8 bases between. Germline CDR1 is MNHEY and CDR2 is SMNVEV (reference sequence).

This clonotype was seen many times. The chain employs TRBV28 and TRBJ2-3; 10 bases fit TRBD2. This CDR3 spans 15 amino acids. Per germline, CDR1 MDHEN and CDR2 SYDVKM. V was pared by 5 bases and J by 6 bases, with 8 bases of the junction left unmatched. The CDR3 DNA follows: TGTGCCAGCAGTCTCAACCTAGCGGGAGTGGATACGCAGTATTTT. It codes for CASSLNLAGVDTQYF.

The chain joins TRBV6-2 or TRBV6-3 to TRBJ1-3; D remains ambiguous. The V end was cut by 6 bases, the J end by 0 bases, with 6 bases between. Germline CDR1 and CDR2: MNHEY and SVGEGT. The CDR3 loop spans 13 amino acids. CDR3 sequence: CASRSYSGNTIYF. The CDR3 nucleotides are TGTGCCAGCAGATCGTACTCTGGAAACACCATATATTTT.

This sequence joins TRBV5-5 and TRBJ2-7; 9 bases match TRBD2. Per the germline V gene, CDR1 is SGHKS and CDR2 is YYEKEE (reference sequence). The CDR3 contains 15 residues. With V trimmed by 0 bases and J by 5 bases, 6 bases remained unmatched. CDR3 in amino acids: CASSLGREGLHEQYF. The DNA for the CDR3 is TGTGCCAGCAGCTTGGGGCGGGAGGGCCTCCACGAGCAGTACTTC.

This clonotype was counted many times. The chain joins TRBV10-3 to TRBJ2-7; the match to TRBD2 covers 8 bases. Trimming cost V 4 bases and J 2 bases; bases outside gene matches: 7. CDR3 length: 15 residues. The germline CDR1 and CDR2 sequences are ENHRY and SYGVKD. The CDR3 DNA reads TGTGCCATCAGTGTCGGGCGGGAGGCGACCTACGAGCAGTACTTC. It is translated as CAISVGREATYEQYF.

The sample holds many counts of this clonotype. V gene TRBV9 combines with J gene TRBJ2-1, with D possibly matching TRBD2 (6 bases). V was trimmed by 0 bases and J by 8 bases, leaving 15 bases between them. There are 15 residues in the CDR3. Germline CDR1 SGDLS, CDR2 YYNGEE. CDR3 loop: CASSVETGAYDEQFF. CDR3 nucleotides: TGTGCCAGCAGCGTAGAGACGGGAGCATACGATGAGCAGTTCTTC.

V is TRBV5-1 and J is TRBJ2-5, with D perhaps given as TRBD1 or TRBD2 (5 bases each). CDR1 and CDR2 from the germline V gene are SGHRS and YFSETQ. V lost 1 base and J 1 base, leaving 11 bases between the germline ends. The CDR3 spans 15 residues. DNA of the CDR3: TGCGCCAGCAGCTTGTACGGGACGCCCCAAGAGACCCAGTACTTC. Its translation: CASSLYGTPQETQYF.

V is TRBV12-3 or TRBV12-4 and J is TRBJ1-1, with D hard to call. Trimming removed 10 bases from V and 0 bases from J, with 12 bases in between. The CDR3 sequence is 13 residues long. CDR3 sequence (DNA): TGTGCCACCTCGGGAGCTCTGAACACTGAAGCTTTCTTT. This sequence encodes CATSGALNTEAFF.

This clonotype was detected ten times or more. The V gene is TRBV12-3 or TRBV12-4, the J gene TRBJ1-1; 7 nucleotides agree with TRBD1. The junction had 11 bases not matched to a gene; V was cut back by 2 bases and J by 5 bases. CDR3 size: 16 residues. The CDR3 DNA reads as TGTGCCAGCAGTTTAATTCGGAGGGGGCGTGGGACTGAAGCTTTCTTT. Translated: CASSLIRRGRGTEAFF.

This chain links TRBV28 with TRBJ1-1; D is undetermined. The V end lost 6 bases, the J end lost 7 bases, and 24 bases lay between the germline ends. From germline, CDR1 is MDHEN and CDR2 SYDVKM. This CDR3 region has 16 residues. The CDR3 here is CASRTESWEVLSEAFF. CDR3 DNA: TGTGCCAGCAGGACTGAGTCTTGGGAGGTTCTGAGTGAAGCTTTCTTT.

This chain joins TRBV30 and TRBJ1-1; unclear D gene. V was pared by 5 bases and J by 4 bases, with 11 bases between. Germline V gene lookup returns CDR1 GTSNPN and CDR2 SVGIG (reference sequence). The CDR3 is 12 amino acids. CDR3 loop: CAWAFPGTEAFF. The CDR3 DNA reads TGTGCCTGGGCTTTCCCAGGCACTGAAGCTTTCTTT.

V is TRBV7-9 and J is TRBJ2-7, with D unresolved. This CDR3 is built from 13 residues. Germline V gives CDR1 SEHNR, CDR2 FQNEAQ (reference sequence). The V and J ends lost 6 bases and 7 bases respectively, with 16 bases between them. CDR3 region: CASRGVRSMEQYF. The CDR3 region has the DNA TGTGCCAGCAGGGGCGTGCGTTCAATGGAGCAGTACTTC.

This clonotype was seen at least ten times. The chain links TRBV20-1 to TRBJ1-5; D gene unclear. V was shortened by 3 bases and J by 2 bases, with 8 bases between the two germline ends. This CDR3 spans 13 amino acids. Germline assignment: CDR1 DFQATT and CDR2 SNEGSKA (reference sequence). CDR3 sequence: CSASWGGNQPQHF. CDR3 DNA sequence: TGCAGTGCTAGTTGGGGTGGCAATCAGCCCCAGCATTTT.

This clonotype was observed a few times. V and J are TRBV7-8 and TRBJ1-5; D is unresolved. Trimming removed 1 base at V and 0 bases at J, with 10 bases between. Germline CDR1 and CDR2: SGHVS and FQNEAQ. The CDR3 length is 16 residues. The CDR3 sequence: CASSLGPASSNQPQHF. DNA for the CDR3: TGTGCCAGCAGCTTAGGGCCAGCCTCTAGCAATCAGCCCCAGCATTTT.

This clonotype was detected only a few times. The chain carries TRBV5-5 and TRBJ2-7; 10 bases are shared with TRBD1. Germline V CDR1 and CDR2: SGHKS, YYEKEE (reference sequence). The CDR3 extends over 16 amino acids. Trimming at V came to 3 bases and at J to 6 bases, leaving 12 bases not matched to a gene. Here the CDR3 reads CASSSNLDRGRAEQYF. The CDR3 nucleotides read TGTGCCAGCAGCTCAAATCTTGACAGGGGGCGGGCCGAGCAGTACTTC.

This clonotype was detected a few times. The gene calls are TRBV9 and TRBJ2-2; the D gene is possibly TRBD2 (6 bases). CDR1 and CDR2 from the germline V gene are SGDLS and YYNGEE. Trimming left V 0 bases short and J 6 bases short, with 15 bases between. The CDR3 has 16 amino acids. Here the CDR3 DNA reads TGTGCCAGCAGCGTAGACCCCGTTCCGGGGGCCGGGGAGCTGTTTTTT. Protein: CASSVDPVPGAGELFF.

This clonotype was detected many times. This CDR3 reads CSASASGRYPTQYF. DNA for the CDR3: TGCAGTGCTAGCGCTAGCGGGAGATACCCAACCCAGTACTTC. The rearrangement links TRBV20-1 to TRBJ2-5; 10 nucleotides agree with TRBD2. V shed 3 bases, J shed 8 bases, and the junction held 9 bases outside the gene matches. Germline V lookup: CDR1 DFQATT, CDR2 SNEGSKA (reference sequence). This CDR3 comprises 14 residues.

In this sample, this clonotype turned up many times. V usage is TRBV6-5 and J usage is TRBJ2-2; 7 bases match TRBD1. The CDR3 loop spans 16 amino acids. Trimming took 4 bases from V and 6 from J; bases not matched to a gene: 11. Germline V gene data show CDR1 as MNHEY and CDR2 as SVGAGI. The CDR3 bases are TGTGCCAGCAGTTTACAGGGGCCCTGGGTGCCCGGGGAGCTGTTTTTT. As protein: CASSLQGPWVPGELFF.

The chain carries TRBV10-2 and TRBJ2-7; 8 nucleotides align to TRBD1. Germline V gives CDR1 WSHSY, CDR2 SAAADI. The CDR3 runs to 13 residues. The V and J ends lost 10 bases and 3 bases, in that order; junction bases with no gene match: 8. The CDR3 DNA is TGCGCCACCAGGACAGGGCCCTACTACGAGCAGTACTTC. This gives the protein CATRTGPYYEQYF.

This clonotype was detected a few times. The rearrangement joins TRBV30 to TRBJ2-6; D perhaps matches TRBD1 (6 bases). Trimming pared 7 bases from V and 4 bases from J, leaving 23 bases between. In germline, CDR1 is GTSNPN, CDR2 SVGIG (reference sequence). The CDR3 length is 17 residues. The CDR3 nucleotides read TGTGCCTCACTCCGGGACATATATAGTTTAGGGGCCAACGTCCTGACTTTC. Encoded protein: CASLRDIYSLGANVLTF.

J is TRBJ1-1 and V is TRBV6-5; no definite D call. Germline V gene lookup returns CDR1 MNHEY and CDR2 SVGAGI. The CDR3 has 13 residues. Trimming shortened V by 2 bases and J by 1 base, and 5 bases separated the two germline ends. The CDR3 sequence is CASSYGWNTEAFF. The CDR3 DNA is TGTGCCAGCAGTTACGGCTGGAACACTGAAGCTTTCTTT.

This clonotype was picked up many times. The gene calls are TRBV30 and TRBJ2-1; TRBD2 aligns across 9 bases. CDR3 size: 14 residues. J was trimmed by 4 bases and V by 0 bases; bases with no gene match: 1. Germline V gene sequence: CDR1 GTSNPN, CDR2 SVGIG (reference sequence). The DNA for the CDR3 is TGTGCCTGGAGTGTACTAGCGGGTTACAATGAGCAGTTCTTC. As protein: CAWSVLAGYNEQFF. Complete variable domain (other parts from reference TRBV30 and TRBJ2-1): SQTIHQWPATLVQPVGSPLSLECTVEGTSNPNLYWYRQAAGRGLQLLFYSVGIGQISSEVPQNLSASRPQDRQFILSSKKLLLSDSGFYLCAWSVLAGYNEQFFGPGTRLTVL.

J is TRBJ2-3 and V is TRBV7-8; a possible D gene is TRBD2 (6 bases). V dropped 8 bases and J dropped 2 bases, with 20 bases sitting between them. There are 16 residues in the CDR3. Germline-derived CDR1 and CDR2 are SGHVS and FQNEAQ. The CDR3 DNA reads TGTGCCAGCGGACAACGGGGGTTTGGGGTCACAGATACGCAGTATTTT. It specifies CASGQRGFGVTDTQYF.

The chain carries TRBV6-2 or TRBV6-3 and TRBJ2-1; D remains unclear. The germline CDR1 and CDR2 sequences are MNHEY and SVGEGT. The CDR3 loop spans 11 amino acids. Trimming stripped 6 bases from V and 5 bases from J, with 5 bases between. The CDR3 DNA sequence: TGTGCCAGCAGCCCGCACAATGAGCAGTTCTTC. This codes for CASSPHNEQFF.

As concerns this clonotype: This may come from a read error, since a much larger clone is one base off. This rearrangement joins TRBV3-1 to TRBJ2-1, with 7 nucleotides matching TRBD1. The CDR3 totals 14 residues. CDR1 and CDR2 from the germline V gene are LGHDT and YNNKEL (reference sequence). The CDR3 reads CASTQGQVYNEQFF. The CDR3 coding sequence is TGTGCCAGCACCCAAGGACAGGTATACAATGAGCAGTTCTTC.

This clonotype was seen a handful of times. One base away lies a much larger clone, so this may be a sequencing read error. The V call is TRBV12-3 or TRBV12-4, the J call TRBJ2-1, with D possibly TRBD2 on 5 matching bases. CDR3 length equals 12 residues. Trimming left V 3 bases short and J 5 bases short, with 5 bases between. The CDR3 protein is CASSFGNNEQFF. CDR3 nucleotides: TGTGCCAGCAGTTTCGGGAACAATGAGCAGTTCTTC.

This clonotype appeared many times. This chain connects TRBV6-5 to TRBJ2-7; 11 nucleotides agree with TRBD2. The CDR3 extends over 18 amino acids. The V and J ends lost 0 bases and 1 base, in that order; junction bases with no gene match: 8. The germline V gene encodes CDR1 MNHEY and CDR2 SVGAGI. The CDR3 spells CASSYSFLAGGLSYEQYF. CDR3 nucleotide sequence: TGTGCCAGCAGTTACTCCTTTCTAGCGGGAGGCCTTTCCTACGAGCAGTACTTC.

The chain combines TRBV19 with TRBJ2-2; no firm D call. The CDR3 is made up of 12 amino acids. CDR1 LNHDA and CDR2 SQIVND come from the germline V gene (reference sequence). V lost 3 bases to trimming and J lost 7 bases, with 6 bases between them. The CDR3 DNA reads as TGTGCCAGTAGTATGCCGGGCGGGGAGCTGTTTTTT. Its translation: CASSMPGGELFF.

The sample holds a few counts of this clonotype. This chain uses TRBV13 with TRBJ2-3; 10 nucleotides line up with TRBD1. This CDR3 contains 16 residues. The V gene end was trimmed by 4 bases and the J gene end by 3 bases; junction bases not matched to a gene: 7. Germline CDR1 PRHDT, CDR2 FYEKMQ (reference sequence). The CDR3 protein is CASSSEGTGVTDTQYF. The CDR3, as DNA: TGTGCCAGCAGCTCTGAGGGGACAGGGGTTACAGATACGCAGTATTTT.